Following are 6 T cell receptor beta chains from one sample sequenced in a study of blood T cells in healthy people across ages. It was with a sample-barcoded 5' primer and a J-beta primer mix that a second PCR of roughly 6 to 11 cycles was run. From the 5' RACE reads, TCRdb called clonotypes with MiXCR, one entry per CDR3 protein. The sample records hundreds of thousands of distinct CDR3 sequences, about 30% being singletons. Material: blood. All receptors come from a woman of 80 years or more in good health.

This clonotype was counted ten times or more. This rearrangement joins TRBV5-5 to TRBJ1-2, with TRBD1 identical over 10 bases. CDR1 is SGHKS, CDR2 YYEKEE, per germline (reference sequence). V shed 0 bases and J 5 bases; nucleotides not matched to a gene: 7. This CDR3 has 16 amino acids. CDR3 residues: CASSLGQGAIGYGYTF. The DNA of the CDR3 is TGTGCCAGCAGCTTGGGACAGGGGGCGATAGGGTATGGCTACACCTTC.

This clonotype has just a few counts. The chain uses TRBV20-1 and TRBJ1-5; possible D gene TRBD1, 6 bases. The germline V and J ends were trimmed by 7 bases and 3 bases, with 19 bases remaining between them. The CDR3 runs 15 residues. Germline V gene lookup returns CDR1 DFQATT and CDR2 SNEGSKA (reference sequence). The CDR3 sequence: CSVSINGGPNQPQHF. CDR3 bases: TGCAGTGTCTCTATTAACGGGGGGCCCAATCAGCCCCAGCATTTT.

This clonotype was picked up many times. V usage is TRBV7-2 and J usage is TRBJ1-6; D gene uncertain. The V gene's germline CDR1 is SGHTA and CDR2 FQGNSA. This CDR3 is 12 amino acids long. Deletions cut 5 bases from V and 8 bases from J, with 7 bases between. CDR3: CASSRPYSPLHF. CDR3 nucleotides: TGTGCCAGCAGCCGGCCGTATTCACCCCTCCACTTT.

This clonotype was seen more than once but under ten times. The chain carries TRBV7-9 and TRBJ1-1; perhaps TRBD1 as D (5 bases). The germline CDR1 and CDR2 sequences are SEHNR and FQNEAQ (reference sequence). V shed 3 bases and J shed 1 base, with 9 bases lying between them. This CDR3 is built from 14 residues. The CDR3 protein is CASSFMGGNTEAFF. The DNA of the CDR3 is TGTGCCAGCAGCTTCATGGGGGGGAACACTGAAGCTTTCTTT. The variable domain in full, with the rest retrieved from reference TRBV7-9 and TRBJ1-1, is DTGVSQNPRHKITKRGQNVTFRCDPISEHNRLYWYRQTLGQGPEFLTYFQNEAQLEKSRLLSDRFSAERPKGSFSTLEIQRTEQGDSAMYLCASSFMGGNTEAFFGQGTRLTVV.

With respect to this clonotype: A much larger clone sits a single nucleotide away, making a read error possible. The CDR3, as DNA: TGTGCCAGCCGCTTAGTCCCACTAAGAGGGGGGGGCACAGATACGCAGTATTTT. Protein: CASRLVPLRGGGTDTQYF. V is TRBV7-2 and J is TRBJ2-3; a weak D match, TRBD2 (7 bases). CDR3 length: 18 amino acids. Per the germline V gene, CDR1 is SGHTA and CDR2 is FQGNSA.

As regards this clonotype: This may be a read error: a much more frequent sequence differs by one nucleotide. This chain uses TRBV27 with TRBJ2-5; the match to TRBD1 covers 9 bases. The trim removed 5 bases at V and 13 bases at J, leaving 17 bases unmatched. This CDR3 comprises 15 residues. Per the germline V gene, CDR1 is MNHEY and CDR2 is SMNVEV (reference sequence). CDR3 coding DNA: TGTGCCAGCAGTCCAACCGGGACAGGGAGATACGAGCGGTACTTC. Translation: CASSPTGTGRYERYF.